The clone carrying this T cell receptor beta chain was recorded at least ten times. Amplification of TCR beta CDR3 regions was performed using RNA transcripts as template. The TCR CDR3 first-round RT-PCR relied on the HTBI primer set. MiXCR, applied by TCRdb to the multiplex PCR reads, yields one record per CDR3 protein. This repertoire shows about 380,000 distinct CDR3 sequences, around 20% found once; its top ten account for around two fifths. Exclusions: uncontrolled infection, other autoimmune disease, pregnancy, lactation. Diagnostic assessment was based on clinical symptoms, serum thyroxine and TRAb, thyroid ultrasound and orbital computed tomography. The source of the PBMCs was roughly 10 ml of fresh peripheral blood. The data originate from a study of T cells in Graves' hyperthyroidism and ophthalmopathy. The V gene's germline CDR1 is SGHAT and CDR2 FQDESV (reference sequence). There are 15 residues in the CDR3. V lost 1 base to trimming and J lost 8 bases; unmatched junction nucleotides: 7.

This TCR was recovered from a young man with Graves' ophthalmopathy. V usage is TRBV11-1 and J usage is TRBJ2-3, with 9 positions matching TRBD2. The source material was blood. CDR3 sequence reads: CASSLGGLASFTQYF. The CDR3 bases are TGTGCCAGCAGCTTAGGGGGACTAGCCTCCTTTACGCAGTATTTT. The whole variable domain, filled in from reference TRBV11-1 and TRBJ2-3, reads EAEVAQSPRYKITEKSQAVAFWCDPISGHATLYWYRQILGQGPELLVQFQDESVVDDSQLPKDRFSAERLKGVDSTLKIQPAELGDSAMYLCASSLGGLASFTQYFGPGTRLTVL.